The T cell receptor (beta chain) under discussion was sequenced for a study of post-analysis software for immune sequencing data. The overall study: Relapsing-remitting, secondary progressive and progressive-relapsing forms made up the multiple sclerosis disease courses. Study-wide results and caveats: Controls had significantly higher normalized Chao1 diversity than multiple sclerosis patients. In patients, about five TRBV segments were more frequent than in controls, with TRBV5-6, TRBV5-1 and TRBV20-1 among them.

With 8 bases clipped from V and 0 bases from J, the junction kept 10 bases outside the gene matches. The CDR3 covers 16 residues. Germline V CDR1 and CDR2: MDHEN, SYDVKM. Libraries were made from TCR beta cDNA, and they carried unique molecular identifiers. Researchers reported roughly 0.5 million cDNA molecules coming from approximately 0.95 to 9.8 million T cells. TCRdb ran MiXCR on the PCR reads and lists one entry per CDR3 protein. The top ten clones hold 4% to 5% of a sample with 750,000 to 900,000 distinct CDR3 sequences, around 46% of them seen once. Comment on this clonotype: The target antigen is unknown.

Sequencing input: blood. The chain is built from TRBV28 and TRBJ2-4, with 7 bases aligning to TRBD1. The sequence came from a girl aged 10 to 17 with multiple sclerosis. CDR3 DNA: TGTGCCAGCTCACTCGGGACAGACATAGCCAAAAACATTCAGTACTTC. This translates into CASSLGTDIAKNIQYF.